A single sample gave rise to the 25 T cell receptor beta chains below, sequenced in a study of cytomegalovirus exposure and HLA in healthy donors. The PCR used 60 Vbeta and 13 Jbeta primers. Using immunoSEQ multiplex PCR, the repertoire was profiled, and TCRdb retains in-frame clones only, with some absent. The sample yields approximately 160,000 clones, 80% seen once. Source material: PBMCs. The receptors originated from a man aged 30-40 years in good health and CMV-seropositive.

The J gene is TRBJ2-5, the V gene TRBV5-4; TRBD1 matches 8 bases. The CDR3 extends over 13 amino acids. The J segment lost 0 bases and the V segment lost 6 bases, leaving 1 base of the junction unmatched. Germline assignment: CDR1 SGHNT and CDR2 YYREEE (reference sequence). CDR3 DNA sequence: TGTGCCAGCAAGGGACAGGACCAAGAGACCCAGTACTTC. Residues: CASKGQDQETQYF.

The chain combines TRBV5-1 with TRBJ2-3; TRBD2 matches at 7 bases. J lost 4 bases, V lost 1 base, and 12 bases had no gene match. The CDR3 contains 17 residues. Germline loops: CDR1 SGHRS, CDR2 YFSETQ. The CDR3: CASSLRAGVGIADTQYF. The CDR3 DNA reads TGCGCCAGCAGCTTGCGGGCGGGGGTTGGCATTGCAGATACGCAGTATTTT.

V and J are TRBV10-3 and TRBJ1-1; TRBD1 is a possible D gene (5 bases). Germline-derived CDR1 and CDR2 are ENHRY and SYGVKD. The V and J ends lost 7 bases and 0 bases respectively, with 9 bases between them. CDR3 size: 13 residues. The CDR3, as DNA: TGTGCCATCAACCGGGGGATGAACACTGAAGCTTTCTTT. Protein: CAINRGMNTEAFF.

V and J are TRBV9 and TRBJ2-2; 9 bases align to TRBD2. This CDR3 region has 17 residues. J gave up 5 bases and V 0 bases, and 8 bases lay outside the gene matches. From germline, CDR1 is SGDLS and CDR2 YYNGEE. CDR3 loop: CASSVVSSGGLTGELFF. In nucleotides, the CDR3 is TGTGCCAGCAGCGTAGTCTCGAGCGGGGGGTTGACCGGGGAGCTGTTTTTT.

The chain uses TRBV29-1 and TRBJ2-7; possibly TRBD1 for D (7 bases). The CDR3 runs 14 residues. V was pared by 4 bases and J by 1 base, with 14 bases between. Germline V gene data show CDR1 as SQVTM and CDR2 as ANQGSEA. This CDR3 is CSVAGGDSSYEQYF. DNA for the CDR3: TGCAGCGTTGCCGGCGGGGACAGTTCCTACGAGCAGTACTTC.

This clone was seen more than once but under ten times. The chain uses TRBV9 and TRBJ1-1, with 7 bases that match TRBD1. The germline gives CDR1 SGDLS, CDR2 YYNGEE. The ends lost 3 bases at V and 4 bases at J; junction bases unmatched: 9. The CDR3 runs to 15 residues. This CDR3 reads CASSGTGLGGTEAFF. The CDR3 DNA is TGTGCCAGCAGCGGGACAGGATTGGGCGGCACTGAAGCTTTCTTT.

The chain employs TRBV30 and TRBJ1-2, with 7 positions matching TRBD1. Germline-derived CDR1 and CDR2 are GTSNPN and SVGIG (reference sequence). The CDR3 extends over 13 amino acids. V lost 4 bases to trimming and J lost 8 bases; unmatched junction nucleotides: 10. The CDR3 spells CAWKPTGWRGYTF. For the CDR3, the DNA is TGTGCCTGGAAACCGACAGGGTGGCGGGGCTACACCTTC.

In this sample, this clone turned up a few times. V usage is TRBV6-6 and J usage is TRBJ2-1, with D perhaps TRBD2 (7 bases). The V end lost 2 bases, the J end lost 6 bases, and 17 bases lay between the germline ends. This CDR3 spans 16 amino acids. From germline, CDR1 is MNHNY and CDR2 SVGAGI (reference sequence). CDR3 sequence (DNA): TGTGCCAGCAGTTACCCGGGGGCGGGGAGGGCCAATGAGCAGTTCTTC. It translates to CASSYPGAGRANEQFF.

This chain joins TRBV28 and TRBJ2-7, with D possibly matching TRBD2 (6 bases). CDR3 length: 12 amino acids. Germline CDR1 MDHEN, CDR2 SYDVKM. V lost 6 bases to trimming and J lost 6 bases, with 12 bases between them. The CDR3 sequence is CASRERESEQYF. For the CDR3, the DNA is TGTGCCAGCAGAGAACGGGAGAGCGAGCAGTACTTC.

This chain connects TRBV5-6 to TRBJ1-5, with 7 bases lining up with TRBD1. Trimming at V came to 1 base and at J to 0 bases, leaving 1 base not matched to a gene. The CDR3 is 15 amino acids. Germline CDR1 and CDR2: SGHDT and YYEEEE. The CDR3 nucleotides are TGTGCCAGCAGCTTGAACAGGGGTAGCAATCAGCCCCAGCATTTT. Translation: CASSLNRGSNQPQHF. Supplemented by reference TRBV5-6 and TRBJ1-5, the full variable domain reads DAGVTQSPTHLIKTRGQQVTLRCSPKSGHDTVSWYQQALGQGPQFIFQYYEEEERQRGNFPDRFSGHQFPNYSSELNVNALLLGDSALYLCASSLNRGSNQPQHFGDGTRLSIL.

The chain links TRBV6-5 to TRBJ1-5; D is possibly TRBD1 (6 bases). The CDR3 extends over 13 amino acids. Trimming left V 6 bases short and J 6 bases short, with 12 bases between. The germline CDR1 and CDR2 sequences are MNHEY and SVGAGI. The CDR3 is CASSATGIQPQHF. CDR3 in DNA: TGTGCCAGCAGCGCAACAGGGATTCAGCCCCAGCATTTT.

The chain has TRBV10-3 and TRBJ2-3; no clear D. The ends were cut back, 4 bases at V and 2 bases at J, with 7 bases in the middle. The CDR3 loop spans 13 amino acids. Per germline, CDR1 ENHRY and CDR2 SYGVKD. The chain's CDR3 is CAISGGDTDTQYF. Here the CDR3 DNA reads TGTGCCATCAGTGGAGGTGACACAGATACGCAGTATTTT.

The genes are TRBV30 and TRBJ2-1; 8 bases align to TRBD2. Unmatched junction bases numbered 18, after V lost 5 bases and J lost 15 bases. CDR1 is GTSNPN, CDR2 SVGIG, per germline (reference sequence). This CDR3 is built from 14 residues. The CDR3 sequence is CAWGEAGGPKRRFF. DNA of the CDR3: TGTGCCTGGGGGGAGGCGGGAGGACCAAAGCGTAGGTTCTTC.

The chain recombines TRBV9 with TRBJ2-1, with 10 bases that match TRBD1. The CDR3 is 16 residues long. V dropped 4 bases and J dropped 3; count of bases not matched to a gene: 7. CDR1 and CDR2 from the germline V gene are SGDLS and YYNGEE. The CDR3, as DNA: TGTGCCAGCAGCCCTTCCGGGACAGGGGTCTACAATGAGCAGTTCTTC. Protein product: CASSPSGTGVYNEQFF.

This clone has a handful of counts. The rearrangement links TRBV2 to TRBJ1-1; 7 bases map to TRBD1. This CDR3 is built from 18 residues. Germline V gene sequence: CDR1 SNHLY, CDR2 FYNNEI. J gave up 5 bases and V 4 bases, and 19 bases lay outside the gene matches. In DNA form, the CDR3 reads TGTGCCAGCAGTGGACCCCCCCCCAGGGGGGCGTTCGAGACTGAAGCTTTCTTT. Amino acid sequence: CASSGPPPRGAFETEAFF.

The chain carries TRBV5-1 and TRBJ2-3; 7 bases are a match to TRBD2. This CDR3 comprises 13 residues. From germline, CDR1 is SGHRS and CDR2 YFSETQ. The trim removed 10 bases at V and 2 bases at J, leaving 7 bases unmatched. The DNA of the CDR3 is TGCGCCTCATCCGGGACTATCACAGATACGCAGTATTTT. It is translated as CASSGTITDTQYF.

The J gene is TRBJ2-2, the V gene TRBV5-4, with 10 bases fitting TRBD1. Germline CDR1 and CDR2: SGHNT and YYREEE (reference sequence). The ends lost 5 bases at V and 6 bases at J; junction bases unmatched: 10. This CDR3 is 16 amino acids long. CDR3 DNA sequence: TGTGCCAGCAGACGCAAAAGGACAGGGGGGGCCGGGGAGCTGTTTTTT. Its protein product is CASRRKRTGGAGELFF.

The genes are TRBV15 and TRBJ2-7; 10 nucleotides match TRBD2. Germline V gives CDR1 LNHNV, CDR2 YYDKDF (reference sequence). The CDR3 covers 14 residues. V was clipped by 6 bases and J by 2 bases; unmatched bases: 4. The CDR3 bases are TGTGCCACCAGGAGCGGGAGGGCCGCCTACGAGCAGTACTTC. Translating gives CATRSGRAAYEQYF.

This chain connects TRBV27 to TRBJ2-5; 8 bases align to TRBD2. The ends lost 2 bases at V and 3 bases at J; junction bases unmatched: 8. The CDR3 is 16 residues long. Germline V gene sequence: CDR1 MNHEY, CDR2 SMNVEV (reference sequence). CDR3 sequence: CASSLVSGRGKETQYF. As DNA, the CDR3 is TGTGCCAGCAGTTTAGTTTCCGGGAGGGGGAAAGAGACCCAGTACTTC.

This chain connects TRBV4-3 to TRBJ2-2; perhaps TRBD1 as D (6 bases). There are 17 residues in the CDR3. Germline loops: CDR1 LGHNA, CDR2 YSLEER. Trimming stripped 0 bases from V and 2 bases from J, with 13 bases between. The DNA of the CDR3 is TGCGCCAGCAGCCAAGATGCTCCAGGGGCCAACACCGGGGAGCTGTTTTTT. Its translation: CASSQDAPGANTGELFF.

This chain links TRBV27 with TRBJ2-7; 11 bases fit TRBD2. The CDR3 is 14 residues long. The germline gives CDR1 MNHEY, CDR2 SMNVEV (reference sequence). The junction had 11 bases not matched to a gene; V was cut back by 9 bases and J by 7 bases. In nucleotides, the CDR3 is TGTGCCAGGGTCTCTAGCGGGAGGAAGGTTGAGCAGTACTTC. As protein: CARVSSGRKVEQYF.

DNA of the CDR3: TGTGCCAGCAGTTTATCCTCGGGGGGCAGGAACGAGCAGTACTTC. It yields the protein CASSLSSGGRNEQYF. The chain carries TRBV28 and TRBJ2-7; D is perhaps TRBD2 (7 bases). Trimming took 1 base from V and 5 from J, leaving 15 bases between them. The CDR3 is 15 residues long. Germline V gene data show CDR1 as MDHEN and CDR2 as SYDVKM.

The rearrangement links TRBV2 to TRBJ2-3, with a possible D match to TRBD1 (6 bases). The germline gives CDR1 SNHLY, CDR2 FYNNEI. The V end lost 3 bases, the J end lost 2 bases, and 18 bases lay between the germline ends. The CDR3 contains 17 residues. CDR3 in amino acids: CASSDVSRDKDTDTQYF. The CDR3 nucleotides read TGTGCCAGCAGTGATGTCTCCCGGGACAAGGACACAGATACGCAGTATTTT. The full variable domain, its missing parts supplied by reference TRBV2 and TRBJ2-3, is EPEVTQTPSHQVTQMGQEVILRCVPISNHLYFYWYRQILGQKVEFLVSFYNNEISEKSEIFDDQFSVERPDGSNFTLKIRSTKLEDSAMYFCASSDVSRDKDTDTQYFGPGTRLTVL.

The chain is built from TRBV5-5 and TRBJ2-4; D is perhaps TRBD1 (6 bases). The CDR3 runs 13 residues. The germline CDR1 and CDR2 sequences are SGHKS and YYEKEE (reference sequence). V lost 6 bases to trimming and J lost 6 bases, with 13 bases between them. CDR3 protein: CASTPGVGNIQYF. DNA of the CDR3: TGTGCCAGCACCCCAGGGGTGGGAAACATTCAGTACTTC.

Remarks on this clone: In the same sample, other DNA sequences code for this CDR3. V gene TRBV14 combines with J gene TRBJ2-7, with 8 bases matching TRBD1. Unmatched junction bases numbered 2, after V lost 4 bases and J lost 3 bases. CDR1 is SGHDN and CDR2 is FVKESK in the germline V gene. This CDR3 region has 13 residues. CDR3 protein: CASSPGQGYEQYF. The CDR3 DNA reads TGTGCCAGCAGCCCCGGACAGGGCTACGAGCAGTACTTC.